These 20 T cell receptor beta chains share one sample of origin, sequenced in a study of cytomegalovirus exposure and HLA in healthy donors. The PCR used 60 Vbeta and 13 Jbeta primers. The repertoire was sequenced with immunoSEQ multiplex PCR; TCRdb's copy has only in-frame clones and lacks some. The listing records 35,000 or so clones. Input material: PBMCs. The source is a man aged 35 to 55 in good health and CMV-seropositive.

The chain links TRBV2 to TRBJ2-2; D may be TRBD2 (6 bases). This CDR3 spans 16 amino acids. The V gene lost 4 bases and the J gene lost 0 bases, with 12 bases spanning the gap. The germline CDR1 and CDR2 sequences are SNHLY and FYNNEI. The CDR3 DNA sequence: TGTGCCAGCAGTGGCCGGGACTCCGCGAACACCGGGGAGCTGTTTTTT. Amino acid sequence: CASSGRDSANTGELFF.

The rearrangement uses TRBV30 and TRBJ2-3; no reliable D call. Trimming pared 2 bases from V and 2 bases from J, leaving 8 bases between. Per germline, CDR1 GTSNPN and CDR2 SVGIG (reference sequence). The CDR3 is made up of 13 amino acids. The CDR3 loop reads CAWSFQVTDTQYF. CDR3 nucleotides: TGTGCCTGGAGTTTTCAGGTCACAGATACGCAGTATTTT.

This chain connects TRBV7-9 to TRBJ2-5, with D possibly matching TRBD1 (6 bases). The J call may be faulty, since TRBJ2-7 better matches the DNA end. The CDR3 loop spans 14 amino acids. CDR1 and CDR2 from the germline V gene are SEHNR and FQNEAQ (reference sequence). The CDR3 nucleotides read TGTGCCAGCAGCACACAGACAGGCTCCTACGAGCAGTACTTC. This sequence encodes CASSTQTGSYEQYF.

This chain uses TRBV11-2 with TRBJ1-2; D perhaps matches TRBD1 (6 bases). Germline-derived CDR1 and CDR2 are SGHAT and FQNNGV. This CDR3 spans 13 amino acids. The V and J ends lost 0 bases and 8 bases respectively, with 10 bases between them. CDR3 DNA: TGTGCCAGCAGCTTAGATGAGGGGGTCGGCTACACCTTC. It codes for CASSLDEGVGYTF.

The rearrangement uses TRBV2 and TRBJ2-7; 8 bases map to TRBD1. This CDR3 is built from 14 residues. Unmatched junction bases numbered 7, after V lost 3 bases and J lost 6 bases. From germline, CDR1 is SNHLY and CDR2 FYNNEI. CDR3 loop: CASSDTGQGVEQYF. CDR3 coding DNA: TGTGCCAGCAGTGATACAGGACAGGGAGTCGAGCAGTACTTC.

CDR3 nucleotides: TGTGCCAGCAGATCATTGAAGCGGGGTAGAAGCAATCAGCCCCAGCATTTT. This gives the protein CASRSLKRGRSNQPQHF. V gene TRBV7-9 combines with J gene TRBJ1-5; D is unclear. This CDR3 contains 17 residues. V was pared by 6 bases and J by 1 base, with 19 bases between. The germline V gene has CDR1 SEHNR and CDR2 FQNEAQ (reference sequence).

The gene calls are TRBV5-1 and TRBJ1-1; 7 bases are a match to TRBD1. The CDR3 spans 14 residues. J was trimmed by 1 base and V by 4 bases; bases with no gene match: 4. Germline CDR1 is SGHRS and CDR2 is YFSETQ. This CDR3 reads CASSKGQPNTEAFF. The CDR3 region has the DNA TGCGCCAGCAGCAAGGGACAGCCGAACACTGAAGCTTTCTTT.

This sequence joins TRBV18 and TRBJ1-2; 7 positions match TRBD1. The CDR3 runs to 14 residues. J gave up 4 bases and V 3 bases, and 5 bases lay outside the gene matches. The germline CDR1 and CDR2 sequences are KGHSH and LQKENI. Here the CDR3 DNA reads TGTGCCAGCTCACCCGAACAGGGGATCTATGGCTACACCTTC. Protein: CASSPEQGIYGYTF.

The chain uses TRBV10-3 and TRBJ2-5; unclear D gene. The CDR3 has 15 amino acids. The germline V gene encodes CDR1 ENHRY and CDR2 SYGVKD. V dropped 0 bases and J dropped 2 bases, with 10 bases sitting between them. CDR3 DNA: TGTGCCATCAGTGAGTCCCAGCACAGACAAGAGACCCAGTACTTC. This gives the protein CAISESQHRQETQYF.

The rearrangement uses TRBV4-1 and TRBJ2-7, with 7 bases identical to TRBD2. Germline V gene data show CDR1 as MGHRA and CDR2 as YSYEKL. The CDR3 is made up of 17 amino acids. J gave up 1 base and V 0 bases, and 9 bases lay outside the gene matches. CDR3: CASSQDYVGGLSYEQYF. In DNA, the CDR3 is TGCGCCAGCAGCCAAGATTACGTGGGAGGGCTATCCTACGAGCAGTACTTC.

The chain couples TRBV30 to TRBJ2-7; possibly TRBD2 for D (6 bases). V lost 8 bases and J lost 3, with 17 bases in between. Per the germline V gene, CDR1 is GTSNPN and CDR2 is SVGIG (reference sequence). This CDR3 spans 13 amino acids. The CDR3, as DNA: TGTGCCGCTACCTACGGGAGACGCTACGAGCAGTACTTC. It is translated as CAATYGRRYEQYF.

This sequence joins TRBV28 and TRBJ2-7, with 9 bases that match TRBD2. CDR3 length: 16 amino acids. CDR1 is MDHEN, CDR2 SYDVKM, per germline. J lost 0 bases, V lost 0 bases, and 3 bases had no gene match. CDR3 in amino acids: CASSLWGSGGSYEQYF. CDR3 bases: TGTGCCAGCAGTTTATGGGGTAGCGGGGGCTCCTACGAGCAGTACTTC.

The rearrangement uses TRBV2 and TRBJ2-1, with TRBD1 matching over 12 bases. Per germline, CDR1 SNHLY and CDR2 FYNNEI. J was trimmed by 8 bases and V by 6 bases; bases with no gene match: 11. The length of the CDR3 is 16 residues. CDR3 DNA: TGTGCCAGCAGCCTTCTGGGACAGGGGGCGCGCCATGAGCAGTTCTTC. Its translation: CASSLLGQGARHEQFF.

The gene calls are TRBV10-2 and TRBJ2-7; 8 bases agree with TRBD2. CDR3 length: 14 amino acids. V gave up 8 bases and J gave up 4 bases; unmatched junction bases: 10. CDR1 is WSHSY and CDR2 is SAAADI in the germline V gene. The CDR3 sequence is CASQIGGASYEQYF. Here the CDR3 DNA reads TGCGCCAGCCAAATCGGGGGGGCGTCGTACGAGCAGTACTTC.

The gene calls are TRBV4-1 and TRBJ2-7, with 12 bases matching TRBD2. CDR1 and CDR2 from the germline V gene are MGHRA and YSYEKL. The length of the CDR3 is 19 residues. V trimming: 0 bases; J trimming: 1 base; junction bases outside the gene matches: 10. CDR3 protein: CASSQDPTTSGRRSYEQYF. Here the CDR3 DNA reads TGCGCCAGCAGCCAAGATCCTACTACTAGCGGGAGGCGGTCCTACGAGCAGTACTTC.

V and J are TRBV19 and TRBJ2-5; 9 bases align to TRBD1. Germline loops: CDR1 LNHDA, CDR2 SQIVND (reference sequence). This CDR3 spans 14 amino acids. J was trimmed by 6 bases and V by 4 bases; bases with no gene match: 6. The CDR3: CASSTTGGKKTQYF. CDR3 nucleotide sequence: TGTGCCAGTAGTACTACAGGGGGCAAGAAGACCCAGTACTTC.

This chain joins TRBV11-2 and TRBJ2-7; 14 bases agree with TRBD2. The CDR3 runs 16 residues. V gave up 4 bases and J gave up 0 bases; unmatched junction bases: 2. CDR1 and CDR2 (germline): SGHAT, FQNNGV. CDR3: CASSYGTSGSSYEQYF. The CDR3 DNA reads TGTGCCAGCAGCTACGGGACTAGCGGGAGCTCCTACGAGCAGTACTTC.

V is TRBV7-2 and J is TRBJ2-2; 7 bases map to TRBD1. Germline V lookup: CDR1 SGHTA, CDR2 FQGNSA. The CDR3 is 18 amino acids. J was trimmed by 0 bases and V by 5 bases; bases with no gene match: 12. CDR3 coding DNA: TGTGCCAGCAGCCAGAGGGGGCCGGGCACCTCGAACACCGGGGAGCTGTTTTTT. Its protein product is CASSQRGPGTSNTGELFF.

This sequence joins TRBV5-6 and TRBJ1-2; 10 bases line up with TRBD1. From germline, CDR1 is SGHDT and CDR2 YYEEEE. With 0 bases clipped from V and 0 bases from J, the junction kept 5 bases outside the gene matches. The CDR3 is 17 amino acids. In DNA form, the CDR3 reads TGTGCCAGCAGCTTGGAGACAGGGGGCCAACCTAACTATGGCTACACCTTC. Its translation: CASSLETGGQPNYGYTF.

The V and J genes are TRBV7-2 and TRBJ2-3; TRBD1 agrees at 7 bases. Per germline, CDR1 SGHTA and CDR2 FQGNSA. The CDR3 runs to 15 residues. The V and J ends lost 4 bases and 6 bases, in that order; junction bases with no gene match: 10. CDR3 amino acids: CASSSLDRVWDTQYF. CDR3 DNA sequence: TGTGCCAGCAGCTCCCTTGACAGGGTGTGGGATACGCAGTATTTT. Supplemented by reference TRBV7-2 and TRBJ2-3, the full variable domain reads GAGVSQSPSNKVTEKGKDVELRCDPISGHTALYWYRQSLGQGLEFLIYFQGNSAPDKSGLPSDRFSAERTGGSVSTLTIQRTQQEDSAVYLCASSSLDRVWDTQYFGPGTRLTVL.